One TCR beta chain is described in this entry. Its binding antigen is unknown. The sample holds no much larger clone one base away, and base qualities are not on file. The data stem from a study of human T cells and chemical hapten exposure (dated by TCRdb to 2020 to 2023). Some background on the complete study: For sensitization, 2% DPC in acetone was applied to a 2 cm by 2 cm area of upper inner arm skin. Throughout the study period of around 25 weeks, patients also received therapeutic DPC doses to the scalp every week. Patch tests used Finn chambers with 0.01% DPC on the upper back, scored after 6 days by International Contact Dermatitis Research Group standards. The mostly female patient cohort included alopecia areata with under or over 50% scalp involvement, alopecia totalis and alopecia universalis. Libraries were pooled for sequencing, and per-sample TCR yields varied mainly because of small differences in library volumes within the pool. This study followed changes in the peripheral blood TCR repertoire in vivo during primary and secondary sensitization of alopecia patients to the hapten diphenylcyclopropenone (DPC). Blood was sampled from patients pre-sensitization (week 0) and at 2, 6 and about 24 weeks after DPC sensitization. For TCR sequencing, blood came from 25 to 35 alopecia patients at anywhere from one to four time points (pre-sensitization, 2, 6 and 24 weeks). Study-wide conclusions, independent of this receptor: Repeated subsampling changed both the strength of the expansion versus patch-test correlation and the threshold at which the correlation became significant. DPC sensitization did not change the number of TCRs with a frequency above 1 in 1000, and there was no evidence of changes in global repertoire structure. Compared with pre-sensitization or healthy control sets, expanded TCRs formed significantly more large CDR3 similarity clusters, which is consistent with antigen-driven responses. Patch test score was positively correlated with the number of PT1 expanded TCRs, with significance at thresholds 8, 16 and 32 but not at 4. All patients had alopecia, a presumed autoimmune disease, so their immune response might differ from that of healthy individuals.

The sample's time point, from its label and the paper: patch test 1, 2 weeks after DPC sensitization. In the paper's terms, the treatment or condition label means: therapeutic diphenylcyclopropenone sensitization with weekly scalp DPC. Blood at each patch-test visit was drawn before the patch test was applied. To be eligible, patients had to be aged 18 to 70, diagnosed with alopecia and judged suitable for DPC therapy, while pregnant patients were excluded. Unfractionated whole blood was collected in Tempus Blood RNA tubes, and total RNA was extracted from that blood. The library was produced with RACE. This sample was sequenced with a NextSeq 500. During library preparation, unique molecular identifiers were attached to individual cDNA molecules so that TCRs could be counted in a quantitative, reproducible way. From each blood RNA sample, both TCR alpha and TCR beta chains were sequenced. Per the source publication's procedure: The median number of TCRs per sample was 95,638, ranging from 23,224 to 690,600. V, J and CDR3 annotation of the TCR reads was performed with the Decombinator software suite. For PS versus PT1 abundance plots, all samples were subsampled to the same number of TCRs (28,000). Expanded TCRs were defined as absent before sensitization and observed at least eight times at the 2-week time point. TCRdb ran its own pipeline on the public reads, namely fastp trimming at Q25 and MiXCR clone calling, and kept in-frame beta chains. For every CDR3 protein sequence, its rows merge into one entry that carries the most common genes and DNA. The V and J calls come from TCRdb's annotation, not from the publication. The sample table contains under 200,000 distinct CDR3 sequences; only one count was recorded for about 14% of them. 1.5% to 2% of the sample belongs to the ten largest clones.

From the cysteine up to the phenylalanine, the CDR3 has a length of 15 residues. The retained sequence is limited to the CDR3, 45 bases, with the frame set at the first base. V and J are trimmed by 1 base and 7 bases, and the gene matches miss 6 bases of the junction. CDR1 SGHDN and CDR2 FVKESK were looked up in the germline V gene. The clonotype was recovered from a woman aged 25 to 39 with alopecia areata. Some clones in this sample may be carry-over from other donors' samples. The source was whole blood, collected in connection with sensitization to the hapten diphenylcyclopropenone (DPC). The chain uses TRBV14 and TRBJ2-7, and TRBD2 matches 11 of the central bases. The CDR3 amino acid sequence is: CASSQAGTSGLEQYF. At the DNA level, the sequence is TGTGCCAGCAGCCAAGCCGGGACTAGCGGTTTAGAGCAGTACTTC.